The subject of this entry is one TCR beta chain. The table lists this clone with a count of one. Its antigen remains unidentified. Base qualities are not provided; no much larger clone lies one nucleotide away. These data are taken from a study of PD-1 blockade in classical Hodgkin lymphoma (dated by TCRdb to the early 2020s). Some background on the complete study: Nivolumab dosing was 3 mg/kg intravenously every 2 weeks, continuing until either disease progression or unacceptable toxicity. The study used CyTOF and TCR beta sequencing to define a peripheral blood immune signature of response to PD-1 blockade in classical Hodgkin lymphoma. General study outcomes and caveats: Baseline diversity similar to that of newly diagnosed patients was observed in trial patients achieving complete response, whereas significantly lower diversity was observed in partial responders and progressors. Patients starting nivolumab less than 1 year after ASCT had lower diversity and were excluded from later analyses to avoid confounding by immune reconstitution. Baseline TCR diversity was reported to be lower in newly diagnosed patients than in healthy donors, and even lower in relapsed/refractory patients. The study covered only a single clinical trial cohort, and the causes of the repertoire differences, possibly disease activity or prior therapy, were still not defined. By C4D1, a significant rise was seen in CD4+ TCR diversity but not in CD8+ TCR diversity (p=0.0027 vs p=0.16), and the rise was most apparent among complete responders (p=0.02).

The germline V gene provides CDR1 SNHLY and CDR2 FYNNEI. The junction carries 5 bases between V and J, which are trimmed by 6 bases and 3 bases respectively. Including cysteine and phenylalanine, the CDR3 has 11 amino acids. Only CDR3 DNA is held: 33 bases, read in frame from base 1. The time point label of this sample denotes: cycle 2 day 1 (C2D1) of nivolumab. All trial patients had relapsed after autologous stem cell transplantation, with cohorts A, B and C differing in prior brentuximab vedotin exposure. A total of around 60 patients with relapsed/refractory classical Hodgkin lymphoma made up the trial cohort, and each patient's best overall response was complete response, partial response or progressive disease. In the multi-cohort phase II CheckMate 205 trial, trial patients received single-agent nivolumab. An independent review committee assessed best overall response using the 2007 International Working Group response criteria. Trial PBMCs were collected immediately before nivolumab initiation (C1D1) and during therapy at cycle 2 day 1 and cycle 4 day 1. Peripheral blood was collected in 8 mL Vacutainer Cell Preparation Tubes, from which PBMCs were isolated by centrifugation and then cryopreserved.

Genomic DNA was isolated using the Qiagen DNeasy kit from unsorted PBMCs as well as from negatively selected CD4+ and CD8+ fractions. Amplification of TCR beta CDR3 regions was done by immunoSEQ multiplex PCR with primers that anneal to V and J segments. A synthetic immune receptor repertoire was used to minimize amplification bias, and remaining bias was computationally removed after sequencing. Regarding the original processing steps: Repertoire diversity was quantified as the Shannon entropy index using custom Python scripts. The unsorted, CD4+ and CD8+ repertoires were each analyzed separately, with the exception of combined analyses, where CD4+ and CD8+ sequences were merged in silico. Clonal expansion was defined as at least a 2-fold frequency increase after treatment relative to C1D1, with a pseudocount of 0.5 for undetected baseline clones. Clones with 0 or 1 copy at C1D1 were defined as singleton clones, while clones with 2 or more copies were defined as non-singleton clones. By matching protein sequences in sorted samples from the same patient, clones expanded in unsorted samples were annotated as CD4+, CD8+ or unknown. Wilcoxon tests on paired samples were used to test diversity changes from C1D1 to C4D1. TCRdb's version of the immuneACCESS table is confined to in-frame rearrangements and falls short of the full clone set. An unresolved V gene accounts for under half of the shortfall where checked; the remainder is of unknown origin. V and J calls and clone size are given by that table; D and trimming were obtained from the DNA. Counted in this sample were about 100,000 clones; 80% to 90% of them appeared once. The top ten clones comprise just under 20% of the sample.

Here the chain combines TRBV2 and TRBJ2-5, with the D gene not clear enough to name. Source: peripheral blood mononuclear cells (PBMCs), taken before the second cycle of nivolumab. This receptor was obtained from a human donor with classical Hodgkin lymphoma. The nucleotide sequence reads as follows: TGTGCCAGCAGCCCGGAAGAGACCCAGTACTTC. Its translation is CASSPEETQYF.